This TCR beta chain was profiled in a study of CD8 T cells in ankylosing spondylitis. Libraries for TCR beta were made by quantitative 5'-RACE with molecular barcodes. One entry per CDR3 protein results from TCRdb running MiXCR on the 5' RACE reads. The sample includes hundreds of thousands of distinct CDR3 sequences, about 12% of them seen just once. This clonotype was counted a few times. Its antigen remains unknown. Germline CDR1 LNHDA, CDR2 SQIVND (reference sequence). This CDR3 comprises 14 residues. The V and J ends lost 7 bases and 4 bases, in that order; junction bases with no gene match: 8. Study-level findings and limits: Disease-linked clones proved CD8+ and comparatively uncommon in peripheral blood. About 8 highly homologous variants made up a TCR beta motif, and this motif appeared characteristic of ankylosing spondylitis blood. Disease-linked clones reportedly showed significant enrichment in matched ankylosing spondylitis synovial fluid.

J is TRBJ2-3 and V is TRBV19, with 7 bases lining up with TRBD1. The clonotype comes from a male donor with ankylosing spondylitis. The sequencing sample was made of blood, either unsorted or a sorted T cell fraction (not recorded which). Here the CDR3 DNA reads TGTGCCAGTACACAGGGGAGCGGTGCAGATACGCAGTATTTT. It translates to CASTQGSGADTQYF.